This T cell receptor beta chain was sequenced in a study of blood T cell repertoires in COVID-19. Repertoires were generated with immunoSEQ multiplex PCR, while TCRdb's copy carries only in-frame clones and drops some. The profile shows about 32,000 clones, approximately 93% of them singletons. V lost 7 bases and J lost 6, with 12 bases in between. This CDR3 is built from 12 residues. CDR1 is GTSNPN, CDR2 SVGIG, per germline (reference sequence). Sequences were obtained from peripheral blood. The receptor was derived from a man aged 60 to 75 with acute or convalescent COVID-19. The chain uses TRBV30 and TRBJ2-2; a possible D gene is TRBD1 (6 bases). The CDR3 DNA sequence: TGTGCCTCAAACAGGGTAGCCGGGGAGCTGTTTTTT. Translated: CASNRVAGELFF.